The 23 T cell receptor beta chains below all came from one sample that was sequenced in a study of T cell responses to AZD1222 COVID-19 vaccine. The method was immunoSEQ multiplex PCR; TCRdb's version includes in-frame clones alone and lacks a portion of them. The sample shows 170,000 or so clones, 85% to 95% of them seen only once. The specimen was peripheral blood, collected on day 0 of AZD1222 vaccination. These receptors were collected from an adult in good health.

The chain joins TRBV5-6 to TRBJ1-2; D is unclear. In germline, CDR1 is SGHDT, CDR2 YYEEEE. The V and J ends lost 0 bases and 5 bases respectively, with 11 bases between them. This CDR3 comprises 14 residues. CDR3 DNA sequence: TGTGCCAGCAGCTTGGGCACAACCCAGTATGGCTACACCTTC. This sequence encodes CASSLGTTQYGYTF.

J is TRBJ2-2 and V is TRBV7-3; tentatively, D is TRBD2 (5 bases). Germline V gives CDR1 SGHTA, CDR2 FQGTGA. There are 14 residues in the CDR3. The ends were cut back, 2 bases at V and 6 bases at J, with 10 bases in the middle. The CDR3 DNA sequence: TGTGCCAGCAGCTTAGCTAGCATATCCGGGGAGCTGTTTTTT. It yields the protein CASSLASISGELFF.

The chain recombines TRBV3-1 (or the pseudogene TRBV3-2) with TRBJ2-5; D is unresolved. The CDR3 loop spans 13 amino acids. Germline V gene sequence: CDR1 LGHDT, CDR2 YNNKEL (reference sequence). The V gene lost 3 bases and the J gene lost 2 bases, with 7 bases spanning the gap. CDR3: CASSQGTQETQYF. CDR3 DNA sequence: TGTGCCAGCAGCCAGGGCACTCAAGAGACCCAGTACTTC.

The chain is built from TRBV29-1 and TRBJ1-2; D gene unclear. This CDR3 region has 14 residues. V dropped 2 bases and J dropped 4 bases, with 14 bases sitting between them. CDR1 is SQVTM and CDR2 is ANQGSEA in the germline V gene. CDR3 residues: CSVELRLGGYGYTF. The CDR3, as DNA: TGCAGCGTTGAACTACGGTTGGGAGGCTATGGCTACACCTTC.

The chain is built from TRBV6-1 and TRBJ1-1; 8 positions match TRBD1. The CDR3 has 20 amino acids. With 2 bases clipped from V and 3 bases from J, the junction kept 20 bases outside the gene matches. The V gene's germline CDR1 is MNHNS and CDR2 SASEGT. CDR3 region: CASSERYSGATRGLYTEAFF. DNA of the CDR3: TGTGCCAGCAGTGAACGATATTCGGGGGCTACCAGGGGGCTTTACACTGAAGCTTTCTTT.

V gene TRBV11-2 combines with J gene TRBJ1-1; perhaps TRBD1 as D (5 bases). The CDR3 totals 15 residues. V shed 1 base and J shed 0 bases, with 9 bases lying between them. Germline-derived CDR1 and CDR2 are SGHAT and FQNNGV. The CDR3 loop is CASSLGQGLNTEAFF. CDR3 in DNA: TGTGCCAGCAGCTTAGGCCAGGGCCTGAACACTGAAGCTTTCTTT.

This chain links TRBV5-1 with TRBJ2-7; TRBD1 might be the D (5 bases). The CDR3 loop spans 15 amino acids. Germline CDR1 and CDR2: SGHRS and YFSETQ. Trimming took 0 bases from V and 0 from J, leaving 10 bases between them. The CDR3 here is CASSLGGASSYEQYF. The DNA of the CDR3 is TGCGCCAGCAGCTTGGGTGGGGCGAGCTCCTACGAGCAGTACTTC. The full variable domain, with the rest looked up from reference TRBV5-1 and TRBJ2-7, is KAGVTQTPRYLIKTRGQQVTLSCSPISGHRSVSWYQQTPGQGLQFLFEYFSETQRNKGNFPGRFSGRQFSNSRSEMNVSTLELGDSALYLCASSLGGASSYEQYFGPGTRLTVT.

This chain links TRBV7-2 with TRBJ1-2; 10 nucleotides agree with TRBD1. CDR1 SGHTA and CDR2 FQGNSA come from the germline V gene. The CDR3 covers 17 residues. The V gene end was trimmed by 4 bases and the J gene end by 3 bases; junction bases not matched to a gene: 11. The CDR3 sequence: CASSSPEGQGLYYGYTF. The CDR3 coding sequence is TGTGCCAGCAGCTCCCCCGAGGGACAGGGGCTATACTATGGCTACACCTTC. The complete variable domain, with remaining parts taken from reference TRBV7-2 and TRBJ1-2, reads GAGVSQSPSNKVTEKGKDVELRCDPISGHTALYWYRQSLGQGLEFLIYFQGNSAPDKSGLPSDRFSAERTGGSVSTLTIQRTQQEDSAVYLCASSSPEGQGLYYGYTFGSGTRLTVV.

V is TRBV2 and J is TRBJ1-6; no definite D call. CDR3 size: 11 residues. The V gene lost 3 bases and the J gene lost 14 bases, with 8 bases spanning the gap. CDR1 and CDR2 (germline): SNHLY, FYNNEI. In nucleotides, the CDR3 is TGTGCCAGCAGTGACAGTTGGACCCTCCACTTT. This codes for CASSDSWTLHF.

Here the CDR3 DNA reads TGTGCCAGTAGCCCGCTCCCTGGAAACACCATATATTTT. It codes for CASSPLPGNTIYF. The chain links TRBV19 to TRBJ1-3; D is undetermined. This CDR3 has 13 residues. Germline loops: CDR1 LNHDA, CDR2 SQIVND (reference sequence). The V end was cut by 6 bases, the J end by 2 bases, with 8 bases between.

The J gene is TRBJ1-4, the V gene TRBV11-2, with D uncertain. Germline V gene data show CDR1 as SGHAT and CDR2 as FQNNGV. Trimming shortened V by 1 base and J by 0 bases, and 9 bases separated the two germline ends. The CDR3 spans 16 residues. DNA for the CDR3: TGTGCCAGCAGCTTAGGACGAGAAGCAACTAATGAAAAACTGTTTTTT. It codes for CASSLGREATNEKLFF.

The chain couples TRBV4-1 to TRBJ2-3, with 9 bases lining up with TRBD1. Germline CDR1 and CDR2: MGHRA and YSYEKL. J lost 5 bases, V lost 8 bases, and 11 bases had no gene match. The CDR3 runs to 15 residues. This CDR3 reads CASSFGGQGVDTQYF. CDR3 coding DNA: TGCGCCAGCTCCTTCGGGGGACAGGGTGTAGATACGCAGTATTTT.

The chain combines TRBV5-6 with TRBJ2-3, with 7 bases matching TRBD1. Trimming cost V 5 bases and J 1 base; bases outside gene matches: 4. Germline lookup yields CDR1 SGHDT and CDR2 YYEEEE. The CDR3 is 14 amino acids. The CDR3 DNA follows: TGTGCCAGCAGTTATGGACAGGGCACAGATACGCAGTATTTT. Its protein is CASSYGQGTDTQYF.

For the CDR3, the DNA is TGCGCCAGCAGCTCCCAGACAGGGGGCGGGAACACCATATATTTT. It specifies CASSSQTGGGNTIYF. The rearrangement links TRBV5-1 to TRBJ1-3; 10 nucleotides align to TRBD1. Germline assignment: CDR1 SGHRS and CDR2 YFSETQ. CDR3 length: 15 residues. V was pared by 3 bases and J by 7 bases, with 7 bases of the junction left unmatched.

The gene calls are TRBV7-9 and TRBJ2-7; 15 positions agree with TRBD2. Germline V gene sequence: CDR1 SEHNR, CDR2 FQNEAQ (reference sequence). V gave up 4 bases and J gave up 4 bases; unmatched junction bases: 5. The CDR3 is 16 residues long. The DNA for the CDR3 is TGTGCCAGCAGCTCAATGGGACTAGCGGGGGGATACGAGCAGTACTTC. Encoded protein: CASSSMGLAGGYEQYF.

Only one count was recorded for this clone. The rearrangement joins TRBV6-5 to TRBJ1-6; TRBD1 aligns across 9 bases. V dropped 6 bases and J dropped 9; count of bases not matched to a gene: 6. Germline V gene sequence: CDR1 MNHEY, CDR2 SVGAGI. The CDR3 totals 14 residues. In DNA form, the CDR3 reads TGTGCCAGCAGACCGGGACAGGGAAGTTCACCCCTCCACTTT. Translation: CASRPGQGSSPLHF.

This chain links TRBV19 with TRBJ1-5; possibly TRBD1 for D (5 bases). V was pared by 5 bases and J by 6 bases, with 11 bases between. Germline V CDR1 and CDR2: LNHDA, SQIVND (reference sequence). The CDR3 consists of 13 residues. The CDR3 DNA is TGTGCCAGTAGTGGGGGGGGGTCTCAGCCCCAGCATTTT. The encoded protein is CASSGGGSQPQHF.

The chain couples TRBV5-6 to TRBJ1-4; no clear D. This CDR3 contains 15 residues. With 0 bases removed from V and 0 bases from J, the gap between germline ends came to 6 bases. The germline gives CDR1 SGHDT, CDR2 YYEEEE. This CDR3 is CASSLGPATNEKLFF. DNA for the CDR3: TGTGCCAGCAGCTTGGGTCCCGCAACTAATGAAAAACTGTTTTTT.

This chain uses TRBV5-1 with TRBJ1-2; D is perhaps TRBD1 (5 bases). Trimming left V 4 bases short and J 1 base short, with 14 bases between. Per the germline V gene, CDR1 is SGHRS and CDR2 is YFSETQ. The CDR3 covers 15 residues. The CDR3 coding sequence is TGCGCCAGCAGCCTGACAGCGAACCGTAACTATGGCTACACCTTC. It codes for CASSLTANRNYGYTF.

DNA for the CDR3: TGTGCCACTGCAAGAGGGGGGAACACCGGGGAGCTGTTTTTT. Translating gives CATARGGNTGELFF. The chain joins TRBV25-1 to TRBJ2-2; a possible D gene is TRBD1 (6 bases). CDR1 is MGHDK and CDR2 is SYGVNS in the germline V gene. The CDR3 runs 14 residues. Trimming shortened V by 10 bases and J by 1 base, and 13 bases separated the two germline ends.

The chain uses TRBV24-1 and TRBJ2-2; the D is unclear. V was pared by 3 bases and J by 0 bases, with 10 bases between. Germline assignment: CDR1 KGHDR and CDR2 SFDVKD. The CDR3 covers 16 residues. The CDR3 loop is CATSDPRAPNTGELFF. CDR3 nucleotide sequence: TGTGCCACCAGTGATCCTAGAGCCCCGAACACCGGGGAGCTGTTTTTT.

The chain recombines TRBV5-6 with TRBJ1-2; unclear D gene. CDR1 and CDR2 (germline): SGHDT, YYEEEE. This CDR3 has 14 amino acids. V lost 2 bases, J lost 2 bases, and 10 bases lay in between. Written as DNA, the CDR3 is TGTGCCAGCAGCTTCTACGCCCTAAACTATGGCTACACCTTC. The encoded protein is CASSFYALNYGYTF.

This clone was recorded many times. The chain is built from TRBV2 and TRBJ2-2; 9 nucleotides agree with TRBD1. This CDR3 region has 14 residues. Germline V gene sequence: CDR1 SNHLY, CDR2 FYNNEI. Unmatched junction bases numbered 7, after V lost 7 bases and J lost 7 bases. The CDR3 region is CASTGTGLVGELFF. The CDR3 DNA is TGTGCCAGCACCGGGACAGGGTTAGTCGGGGAGCTGTTTTTT.